This record looks at one T cell receptor (beta chain) sequence and its context. This entry comes from a study of cytomegalovirus exposure and HLA in healthy donors. With 60 Vbeta and 13 Jbeta primers, the PCR was carried out. Using immunoSEQ multiplex PCR, the repertoire was profiled, and TCRdb retains in-frame clones only, with some absent. Of about 65,000 clones listed, approximately 67% are singletons. Sequenced sample: PBMCs. The sequence came from a man aged 25-45 years in good health and CMV-seronegative.

Here the CDR3 reads CASSSYGASGNTIYF. Here the CDR3 DNA reads TGTGCCAGCAGCTCCTACGGAGCCTCTGGAAACACCATATATTTT. The chain joins TRBV9 to TRBJ1-3; no clear D. CDR3 length equals 15 residues. In germline, CDR1 is SGDLS, CDR2 YYNGEE. Trimming removed 4 bases from V and 0 bases from J, with 11 bases in between.